This is a list of T cell receptor beta chains from one sample in a study of blood T cell repertoires in COVID-19. The method was immunoSEQ multiplex PCR; TCRdb's version includes in-frame clones alone and lacks a portion of them. The sample consists of tens of thousands of clones, more than 70% of them appearing once. Sequenced sample: peripheral blood. Receptors were obtained from a middle-aged man with acute or convalescent COVID-19. Both conserved end residues are part of each CDR3. The D gene is left open where the match is weak. Rows give clone size only sometimes, using once, few, many, or a class for an expanded clone.

>TRBJ2-1|.|TRBD2|TRBV19
CASSTISGGANEQFF
TGTGCCAGTAGCACGATAAGCGGGGGGGCCAATGAGCAGTTCTTC
>TRBJ1-3|.|.|TRBV2
CATTLDISGNTIYF
TGTGCCACAACCCTGGACATTTCTGGAAACACCATATATTTT
>TRBJ1-4|.|TRBD1|TRBV6-5
CASSPGQSNEKLFF
TGTGCCAGCAGTCCGGGACAGAGTAATGAAAAACTGTTTTTT
>TRBJ2-5|medium-sized|.|TRBV4-2
CASSQAGEGETQYF
TGTGCCAGCAGCCAAGCAGGGGAGGGGGAGACCCAGTACTTC
>TRBJ2-1|.|TRBD1|TRBV20-1
CSASVTGGYNEQFF
TGCAGTGCTAGTGTGACAGGGGGCTACAATGAGCAGTTCTTC
>TRBJ1-6|.|TRBD1|TRBV3-1/TRBV3-2
CASSPGQGLSPLHF
TGTGCCAGCAGCCCGGGACAGGGGCTTTCACCCCTCCACTTT
>TRBJ2-7|.|TRBD2|TRBV6-5
CASRLIAGGPGEQYF
TGTGCCAGCAGACTTATAGCGGGAGGGCCGGGCGAGCAGTACTTC
>TRBJ1-1|many|TRBD1|TRBV19
CASKSGTGGSNTEAFF
TGTGCCAGTAAATCCGGGACAGGGGGCTCGAACACTGAAGCTTTCTTT
>TRBJ1-1|.|.|TRBV19
CASSPRGGLSEAFF
TGTGCCAGTAGTCCCCGGGGAGGGCTGTCTGAAGCTTTCTTT
>TRBJ1-2|.|TRBD1|TRBV27
CASSFRGRYGYTF
TGTGCCAGCAGTTTCAGGGGGCGGTATGGCTACACCTTC
>TRBJ2-3|.|TRBD2|TRBV7-3
CASSLAGGVGTQYF
TGTGCCAGCAGCTTAGCGGGGGGCGTCGGTACGCAGTATTTT
>TRBJ2-1|.|TRBD2|TRBV28
CASSPPGLAGGRGNYDEQFF
TGTGCCAGCAGTCCCCCCGGACTAGCGGGAGGACGGGGTAACTACGATGAGCAGTTCTTC
>TRBJ1-5|.|.|TRBV5-5
CASSLVDNQPQHF
TGTGCCAGCAGCTTGGTAGACAATCAGCCCCAGCATTTT
>TRBJ1-2|.|.|TRBV4-1
CASSSPAAGDYTF
TGCGCCAGCAGCAGCCCCGCCGCGGGGGACTACACCTTC
>TRBJ2-1|.|TRBD1|TRBV5-1
CASTGTGGNNEQFF
TGCGCCAGCACCGGGACAGGAGGAAACAATGAGCAGTTCTTC
>TRBJ2-3|once|TRBD1|TRBV5-4
CASSFGQGAQYF
TGTGCCAGCAGCTTTGGACAGGGGGCGCAGTATTTT
>TRBJ2-2|.|.|TRBV6-4
CASSEGDTGELFF
TGTGCCAGCAGTGAAGGAGACACCGGGGAGCTGTTTTTT
>TRBJ2-2|.|.|TRBV7-8
CASSLRLAYTGELFF
TGTGCCAGCAGCTTAAGGCTAGCTTATACCGGGGAGCTGTTTTTT
>TRBJ1-4|.|TRBD1|TRBV19
CASSPSTGVNEKLFF
TGTGCCAGTAGTCCGTCGACAGGGGTAAATGAAAAACTGTTTTTT
>TRBJ2-5|.|.|TRBV7-2
CASSLEGRGLETQYF
TGTGCCAGCAGCTTAGAAGGACGGGGGTTGGAGACCCAGTACTTC
>TRBJ2-1|.|TRBD2|TRBV6-1
CASSEDLGGSGRANEQFF
TGTGCCAGCAGTGAAGATTTAGGGGGGAGCGGGAGGGCCAATGAGCAGTTCTTC
>TRBJ2-3|.|.|TRBV27
CASSHTHGTDTQYF
TGTGCCAGCAGTCATACTCATGGCACAGATACGCAGTATTTT
>TRBJ2-2|.|TRBD2|TRBV7-6
CASSRSQDGGSTGELFF
TGTGCCAGCAGCCGAAGCCAGGACGGGGGGTCCACCGGGGAGCTGTTTTTT
>TRBJ2-3|.|TRBD2|TRBV5-5
CASKPSGRYTDTQYF
TGTGCCAGCAAGCCCAGCGGGAGATACACAGATACGCAGTATTTT
>TRBJ2-3|once|TRBD2|TRBV4-3
CASSQDSIVAGVPDTQYF
TGCGCCAGCAGCCAAGATAGCATAGTAGCGGGCGTTCCAGATACGCAGTATTTT
>TRBJ1-2|.|.|TRBV9
CASSVGTNYGYTF
TGTGCCAGCAGCGTCGGGACAAACTATGGCTACACCTTC
>TRBJ1-2|.|.|TRBV18
CASSPGQTNYGYTF
TGTGCCAGCTCACCAGGACAGACTAACTATGGCTACACCTTC
>TRBJ2-7|.|TRBD2|TRBV29-1
CSVAAGTSGNEQYF
TGCAGCGTTGCCGCCGGGACTAGCGGGAACGAGCAGTACTTC
>TRBJ2-5|.|TRBD2|TRBV7-2
CASSLPSGGQETQYF
TGTGCCAGCAGCTTACCTAGCGGGGGACAAGAGACCCAGTACTTC
>TRBJ1-6|.|.|TRBV27
CASRRLESSYNSPLHF
TGTGCCAGCAGACGTCTAGAGAGCTCCTATAATTCACCCCTCCACTTT
>TRBJ2-1|.|TRBD2|TRBV3-1/TRBV3-2
CASSPAGDPSSYNEQFF
TGTGCCAGCAGCCCTGCGGGAGACCCGAGCTCCTACAATGAGCAGTTCTTC
>TRBJ2-1|.|.|TRBV2
CASSRPPLGNEQFF
TGTGCCAGCTCCCGCCCGCCCCTCGGCAATGAGCAGTTCTTC
>TRBJ2-1|.|.|TRBV5-1
CATTSGEIPSSYNEQFF
TGCGCCACCACATCGGGGGAAATTCCGAGCTCCTACAATGAGCAGTTCTTC
>TRBJ1-1|.|.|TRBV19
CASSIGGARSIEAFF
TGTGCCAGTAGTATCGGGGGAGCTAGATCAATTGAAGCTTTCTTT
>TRBJ1-2|.|.|TRBV9
CASSDGNYGYTF
TGTGCCAGCAGCGACGGGAACTATGGCTACACCTTC
>TRBJ1-5|.|.|TRBV10-2
CASSEMADPQHF
TGCGCCAGCAGTGAGATGGCAGATCCCCAGCATTTT
>TRBJ1-1|.|.|TRBV5-5
CASSLQHAIGGTEAFF
TGTGCCAGCAGCTTGCAACACGCTATCGGGGGCACTGAAGCTTTCTTT
>TRBJ2-5|few|TRBD2|TRBV3-1/TRBV3-2
CASSPPPSGRAEETQYF
TGTGCCAGCAGCCCCCCCCCTAGCGGGAGGGCCGAAGAGACCCAGTACTTC
>TRBJ1-3|.|TRBD1|TRBV5-6
CASSLDVGVGQISRDTIYF
TGTGCCAGCAGCTTGGATGTGGGAGTGGGACAGATATCGAGAGACACCATATATTTT
>TRBJ1-6|.|TRBD1|TRBV30
CAWRTWDRNIGALHF
TGTGCCTGGAGGACTTGGGACAGGAATATCGGGGCCCTCCACTTT
>TRBJ2-2|.|.|TRBV6-6
CASSYFSGDEAGELFF
TGTGCCAGCAGTTACTTTTCAGGGGACGAAGCCGGGGAGCTGTTTTTT
>TRBJ2-3|.|.|TRBV30
CAWSVPGVADTQYF
TGTGCCTGGAGTGTACCCGGGGTTGCAGATACGCAGTATTTT
>TRBJ1-5|once|TRBD1|TRBV6-5
CASSRTGTGDQPQHF
TGTGCCAGCAGCCGGACCGGGACAGGTGATCAGCCCCAGCATTTT
>TRBJ2-3|.|TRBD2|TRBV9
CASSALAASTDTQYF
TGTGCCAGCAGCGCCCTAGCGGCTAGCACAGATACGCAGTATTTT
>TRBJ1-3|.|.|TRBV2
CASSWTAFPFLSGNTIYF
TGTGCCAGCAGCTGGACAGCTTTCCCCTTCCTCTCTGGAAACACCATATATTTT
>TRBJ1-4|.|TRBD1|TRBV4-3
CASKRTGDEKLFF
TGCGCCAGCAAGAGGACAGGGGATGAAAAACTGTTTTTT
>TRBJ1-6|.|.|TRBV5-5
CASSTDNPPYSPLHF
TGTGCCAGCAGCACGGACAATCCCCCATATTCACCCCTCCACTTT